Listed here are 18 T cell receptor beta chains from one sample, sequenced in a study of blood T cell repertoires in COVID-19. Produced via immunoSEQ multiplex PCR; TCRdb's table is partial and in-frame only. In the table there are 200,000 to 250,000 clones, roughly 85% of which are singletons. The specimen sequenced was PBMCs or T cells enriched from blood (not recorded which). These receptors were collected from a man aged 25-40 years who had recovered from COVID-19.

V gene TRBV18 combines with J gene TRBJ1-2, with TRBD1 as a possible D gene (5 bases). The CDR3 extends over 13 amino acids. The ends were cut back, 2 bases at V and 8 bases at J, with 12 bases in the middle. The germline V gene encodes CDR1 KGHSH and CDR2 LQKENI. CDR3 sequence (DNA): TGTGCCAGCTCACCAGGAGACAGTAACGGCTACACCTTC. Translated: CASSPGDSNGYTF.

The chain carries TRBV15 and TRBJ1-5; 7 bases fit TRBD1. The CDR3 sequence is 14 residues long. Germline trimming cut 7 bases from V and 0 bases from J; bases unmatched to any gene: 3. Germline CDR1 reads LNHNV; CDR2 reads YYDKDF (reference sequence). CDR3 in amino acids: CATTQGISNQPQHF. DNA for the CDR3: TGTGCCACCACACAGGGGATTAGCAATCAGCCCCAGCATTTT.

The gene calls are TRBV3-1 (or the pseudogene TRBV3-2) and TRBJ2-1; 11 bases line up with TRBD2. Losses at the gene ends were 3 bases for V and 4 bases for J; bases not matched to a gene: 5. The CDR3 runs 16 residues. Germline CDR1 LGHDT, CDR2 YNNKEL (reference sequence). CDR3 nucleotides: TGTGCCAGCAGCCAGTTAGCGGGAGGGCGGTACAATGAGCAGTTCTTC. Protein sequence: CASSQLAGGRYNEQFF.

The V gene is TRBV6-1, the J gene TRBJ2-7, with 11 bases matching TRBD2. This CDR3 spans 15 amino acids. The germline V gene has CDR1 MNHNS and CDR2 SASEGT. V lost 1 base, J lost 5 bases, and 4 bases stayed unmatched. This chain's CDR3 is CASSEGSGLADEQYF. CDR3 in DNA: TGTGCCAGCAGTGAAGGATCGGGACTAGCGGACGAGCAGTACTTC.

V gene TRBV29-1 combines with J gene TRBJ2-1; 9 bases match TRBD2. The junction had 15 bases not matched to a gene; V was cut back by 6 bases and J by 9 bases. The CDR3 runs 15 residues. Germline V lookup: CDR1 SQVTM, CDR2 ANQGSEA. In DNA form, the CDR3 reads TGCAGCGTCGGCGTTAGCGGGAGTGGAGGTAGTGAGCAGTTCTTC. Translating it yields CSVGVSGSGGSEQFF.

In its sample, this clone was seen once. The genes are TRBV28 and TRBJ2-7, with a tentative D call TRBD2 (6 bases). The CDR3 has 12 residues. The germline gives CDR1 MDHEN, CDR2 SYDVKM. CDR3 region: CAAEGKVYEQYF. The CDR3 region has the DNA TGTGCGGCGGAGGGAAAGGTCTACGAGCAGTACTTC.

J is TRBJ2-1 and V is TRBV7-8; weak D call: TRBD2 (6 bases). This CDR3 comprises 12 residues. Germline V CDR1 and CDR2: SGHVS, FQNEAQ. The V gene lost 5 bases and the J gene lost 8 bases, with 10 bases spanning the gap. Written as DNA, the CDR3 is TGTGCCAGCAGCCGGAGGGCCTATGAGCAGTTCTTC. This translates into CASSRRAYEQFF.

Only a few counts were recorded for this clone. For the CDR3, the DNA is TGTGCCAGTAGAATAACAAGTATTAGCAATCAGCCCCAGCATTTT. Residues: CASRITSISNQPQHF. V and J are TRBV19 and TRBJ1-5, with D uncertain. Germline loops: CDR1 LNHDA, CDR2 SQIVND (reference sequence). The CDR3 consists of 15 residues. Trimming removed 6 bases at V and 0 bases at J, with 12 bases between.

This rearrangement joins TRBV9 to TRBJ2-3; unclear D gene. This CDR3 region has 15 residues. Germline CDR1 reads SGDLS; CDR2 reads YYNGEE. The V and J ends lost 0 bases and 2 bases respectively, with 10 bases between them. CDR3 residues: CASSVDMAPTDTQYF. CDR3 in DNA: TGTGCCAGCAGCGTAGATATGGCCCCCACAGATACGCAGTATTTT.

The chain combines TRBV28 with TRBJ1-5; D uncertain. Trimming took 1 base from V and 2 from J, leaving 6 bases between them. CDR3 size: 14 residues. CDR1 is MDHEN and CDR2 is SYDVKM in the germline V gene. The CDR3 here is CASSLSSGNQPQHF. CDR3 DNA sequence: TGTGCCAGCAGTTTATCGTCAGGCAATCAGCCCCAGCATTTT.

This clone appeared once. This chain uses TRBV4-3 with TRBJ2-7; the D is unclear. CDR1 and CDR2 from the germline V gene are LGHNA and YSLEER. Trimming left V 0 bases short and J 1 base short, with 13 bases between. This CDR3 is 16 amino acids long. DNA of the CDR3: TGCGCCAGCAGCCAAGATGCATCAGCGCAATCCTACGAGCAGTACTTC. Amino acid sequence: CASSQDASAQSYEQYF.

The rearrangement joins TRBV2 to TRBJ1-3; D ambiguous. The CDR3 loop spans 15 amino acids. Per germline, CDR1 SNHLY and CDR2 FYNNEI. Trimming took 7 bases from V and 4 from J, leaving 17 bases between them. CDR3 protein: CASKEWKASGNTIYF. The CDR3 bases are TGTGCCAGCAAGGAGTGGAAGGCATCAGGAAACACCATATATTTT.

The chain carries TRBV24-1 and TRBJ2-5, with 7 bases fitting TRBD2. The germline CDR1 and CDR2 sequences are KGHDR and SFDVKD. Trimming took 6 bases from V and 5 from J; bases not matched to a gene: 11. This CDR3 has 15 amino acids. CDR3 sequence reads: CATSQPGRGGETQYF. The CDR3 DNA sequence: TGTGCCACCAGTCAACCCGGCCGGGGAGGGGAGACCCAGTACTTC.

The chain employs TRBV12-3 or TRBV12-4 and TRBJ2-5, with TRBD2 matching over 7 bases. This CDR3 is built from 12 residues. The V gene end was trimmed by 8 bases and the J gene end by 2 bases; junction bases not matched to a gene: 2. CDR3 sequence reads: CASGGGQETQYF. CDR3 in DNA: TGTGCCAGCGGGGGGGGGCAAGAGACCCAGTACTTC.

This chain uses TRBV18 with TRBJ2-1; tentatively, D is TRBD2 (6 bases). V was shortened by 3 bases and J by 9 bases, with 12 bases between the two germline ends. CDR1 is KGHSH, CDR2 LQKENI, per germline. The CDR3 loop spans 13 amino acids. CDR3 bases: TGTGCCAGCTCACCGGACGCGGGAAGTGAGCAGTTCTTC. This translates into CASSPDAGSEQFF.

This sequence joins TRBV6-2 or TRBV6-3 and TRBJ1-5; 10 nucleotides match TRBD1. Germline CDR1 and CDR2: MNHEY and SVGEGT. With V trimmed by 6 bases and J by 7 bases, 9 bases remained unmatched. This CDR3 region has 15 residues. The CDR3 DNA is TGTGCCAGCAGCAACCGGGACAGGGGAGAACAGCCCCAGCATTTT. Its protein is CASSNRDRGEQPQHF.

The CDR3: CATSGGQQDGYTF. CDR3 DNA sequence: TGTGCCACCAGTGGGGGACAGCAAGATGGCTACACCTTC. The chain recombines TRBV24-1 with TRBJ1-2; the match to TRBD1 covers 7 bases. The CDR3 sequence is 13 residues long. Trimming took 5 bases from V and 6 from J; bases not matched to a gene: 5. The germline gives CDR1 KGHDR, CDR2 SFDVKD.

This chain uses TRBV12-3 or TRBV12-4 with TRBJ1-3; the D is unclear. There are 13 residues in the CDR3. V lost 5 bases and J 7 bases, leaving 12 bases between the germline ends. The CDR3 nucleotides read TGTGCCAGCAGTCCCCCCTCTGAGAACACCATATATTTT. Translation gives CASSPPSENTIYF.